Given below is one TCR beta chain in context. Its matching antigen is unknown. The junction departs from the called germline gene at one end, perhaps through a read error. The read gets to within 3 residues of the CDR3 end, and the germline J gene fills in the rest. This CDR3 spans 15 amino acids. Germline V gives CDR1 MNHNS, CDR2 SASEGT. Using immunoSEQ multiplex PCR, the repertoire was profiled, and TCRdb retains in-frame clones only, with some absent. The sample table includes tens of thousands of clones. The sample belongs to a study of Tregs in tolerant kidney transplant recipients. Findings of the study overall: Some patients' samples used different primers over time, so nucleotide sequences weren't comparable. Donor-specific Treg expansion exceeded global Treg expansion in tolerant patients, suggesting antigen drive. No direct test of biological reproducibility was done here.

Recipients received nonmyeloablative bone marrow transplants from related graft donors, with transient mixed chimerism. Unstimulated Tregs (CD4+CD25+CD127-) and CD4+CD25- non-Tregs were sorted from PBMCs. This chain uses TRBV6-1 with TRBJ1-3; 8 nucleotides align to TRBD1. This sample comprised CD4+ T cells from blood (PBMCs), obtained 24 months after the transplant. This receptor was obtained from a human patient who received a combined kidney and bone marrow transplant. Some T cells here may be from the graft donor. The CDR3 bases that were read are TGTGCCAGCAGCGAAGAAGGGACAGGAACCAACACC. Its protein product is CASSEEGTGTNT. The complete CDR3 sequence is CASSEEGTGTNTIYF.